The 9 T cell receptor beta chains given below trace back to one sample, sequenced in a study of blood T cell repertoires in COVID-19. Sequencing was performed with immunoSEQ multiplex PCR; in TCRdb, only in-frame clones are kept and a portion is missing. The sample shows fewer than 300,000 clones, approximately 91% of them seen only once. The source material was peripheral blood. These receptors were taken from a young woman with COVID-19, enrolled during active disease.

The chain joins TRBV9 to TRBJ2-3; D gene uncertain. Trimming removed 0 bases at V and 4 bases at J, with 6 bases between. This CDR3 is 13 amino acids long. CDR1 is SGDLS, CDR2 YYNGEE, per germline. This chain's CDR3 is CASSVGGPDTQYF. Written as DNA, the CDR3 is TGTGCCAGCAGCGTAGGAGGCCCAGATACGCAGTATTTT.

The chain is built from TRBV19 and TRBJ2-7; 10 bases are shared with TRBD1. Trimming took 10 bases from V and 5 from J; bases not matched to a gene: 8. The CDR3 is 13 residues long. CDR1 is LNHDA, CDR2 SQIVND, per germline (reference sequence). The CDR3 DNA sequence: TGTGCCATCCGGCTCGGACAGGGGGACGAGCAGTACTTC. Amino acids: CAIRLGQGDEQYF.

Here the CDR3 reads CASSELGQGYDEQFF. The CDR3 DNA sequence: TGTGCCAGCAGTGAGTTGGGACAGGGGTACGATGAGCAGTTCTTC. The chain couples TRBV25-1 to TRBJ2-1; 10 nucleotides align to TRBD1. The germline V gene has CDR1 MGHDK and CDR2 SYGVNS. V dropped 3 bases and J dropped 8; count of bases not matched to a gene: 7. The CDR3 is 15 residues long.

The V gene is TRBV10-2, the J gene TRBJ2-2, with no clear D. Trimming stripped 6 bases from V and 8 bases from J, with 7 bases between. This CDR3 comprises 11 residues. The V gene's germline CDR1 is WSHSY and CDR2 SAAADI. CDR3 coding DNA: TGCGCCAGCAGCCATCAAGGGGAGCTGTTTTTT. Its protein product is CASSHQGELFF.

The chain has TRBV24-1 and TRBJ1-1; a weak D match, TRBD1 (6 bases). Trimming removed 3 bases from V and 10 bases from J, with 17 bases in between. This CDR3 comprises 14 residues. Germline V lookup: CDR1 KGHDR, CDR2 SFDVKD. Here the CDR3 DNA reads TGTGCCACCAGTGATCCGACGACAGGTGATCGAGCTTTCTTT. Protein sequence: CATSDPTTGDRAFF.

This chain connects TRBV27 to TRBJ1-2; D unresolved. Germline V gives CDR1 MNHEY, CDR2 SMNVEV (reference sequence). CDR3 size: 14 residues. With 0 bases removed from V and 6 bases from J, the gap between germline ends came to 11 bases. The DNA of the CDR3 is TGTGCCAGCAGTTTATCGTCAGGTTTGAATGGCTACACCTTC. Translated, it gives CASSLSSGLNGYTF.

V gene TRBV7-9 combines with J gene TRBJ1-1; D is unclear. Trimming left V 1 base short and J 1 base short, with 7 bases between. CDR1 is SEHNR, CDR2 FQNEAQ, per germline (reference sequence). The CDR3 totals 14 residues. The CDR3 loop reads CASSLEARNTEAFF. The CDR3 DNA follows: TGTGCCAGCAGCTTAGAAGCGAGGAACACTGAAGCTTTCTTT. Combining the CDR3 with reference TRBV7-9 and TRBJ1-1 gives the whole variable domain DTGVSQNPRHKITKRGQNVTFRCDPISEHNRLYWYRQTLGQGPEFLTYFQNEAQLEKSRLLSDRFSAERPKGSFSTLEIQRTEQGDSAMYLCASSLEARNTEAFFGQGTRLTVV.

This sequence joins TRBV19 and TRBJ1-2; D unresolved. The CDR3 is 13 amino acids. CDR1 is LNHDA and CDR2 is SQIVND in the germline V gene (reference sequence). Trimming removed 4 bases at V and 9 bases at J, with 15 bases between. CDR3 sequence: CASSNRLERSYTF. The DNA of the CDR3 is TGTGCCAGTAGTAACCGACTGGAGCGTAGCTACACCTTC. The complete variable domain, with remaining parts taken from reference TRBV19 and TRBJ1-2, reads DGGITQSPKYLFRKEGQNVTLSCEQNLNHDAMYWYRQDPGQGLRLIYYSQIVNDFQKGDIAEGYSVSREKKESFPLTVTSAQKNPTAFYLCASSNRLERSYTFGSGTRLTVV.

The chain carries TRBV10-1 and TRBJ1-1; TRBD1 matches 10 bases. This CDR3 is 13 amino acids long. Trimming at V came to 6 bases and at J to 4 bases, leaving 2 bases not matched to a gene. CDR1 is WNHNN, CDR2 SYGVQD, per germline (reference sequence). The CDR3 loop is CASSRTGGTEAFF. CDR3 in DNA: TGCGCCAGCAGCAGGACAGGGGGCACTGAAGCTTTCTTT.